This passage covers 7 T cell receptor beta chains from one sample sequenced in a study of regulatory T cells in long-lasting Graves disease. The time point: newly diagnosed GD, antithyroid drugs for less than 3 months. The TCR library was made from RNA extracted from PBMCs. Investigators prepared the TCR beta libraries by applying iRepertoire HTBI primers and Arm-PCR of CDR3 regions. Using its own MiXCR run on the multiplex PCR reads, TCRdb lists one record per CDR3 protein. Of 550,000 to 600,000 distinct CDR3 sequences in the sample, more than 15% were seen once. Another study also made use of these data, one on T cells in Graves' hyperthyroidism and ophthalmopathy.

Source: peripheral blood mononuclear cells (PBMCs), taken at new diagnosis, from a patient treated with antithyroid drugs. These receptors came from a young man with Graves disease.

This clonotype was recorded many times. The gene calls are TRBV12-5 and TRBJ2-1, with 10 nucleotides matching TRBD1. Germline V CDR1 and CDR2: LGHNT, FRNRAP. V trimming: 4 bases; J trimming: 2 bases; junction bases outside the gene matches: 5. The CDR3 consists of 16 residues. The CDR3 coding sequence is TGTGCTAGTGGTTGGACGACAGGGGGCGCCTACAATGAGCAGTTCTTC. This encodes CASGWTTGGAYNEQFF.

This clonotype was observed many times. CDR3 sequence: CASSLRQGLQRAFF. CDR3 DNA: TGTGCCAGCAGTTTGAGACAAGGTCTACAACGGGCTTTCTTT. V and J are TRBV12-3 or TRBV12-4 and TRBJ1-1; D gene unclear. The CDR3 spans 14 residues. The V gene lost 3 bases and the J gene lost 11 bases, with 19 bases spanning the gap.

J is TRBJ2-2 and V is TRBV2; a weak D match, TRBD2 (5 bases). Germline V gene sequence: CDR1 SNHLY, CDR2 FYNNEI. This CDR3 spans 13 amino acids. Trimming left V 8 bases short and J 1 base short, with 8 bases between. This chain's CDR3 is CASGSGNTGELFF. The CDR3 coding sequence is TGTGCCAGCGGGAGCGGGAACACCGGGGAGCTGTTTTTT.

This clonotype was picked up a small number of times. V usage is TRBV12-3 or TRBV12-4 and J usage is TRBJ2-3; no firm D call. The CDR3 spans 14 residues. Trimming pared 7 bases from V and 14 bases from J, leaving 25 bases between. The CDR3 loop reads CASTSGPTYGDLYF. The CDR3 bases are TGTGCCAGCACTTCCGGACCCACTTATGGGGATCTGTATTTT.

The chain combines TRBV15 with TRBJ2-5, with D hard to call. Per germline, CDR1 LNHNV and CDR2 YYDKDF (reference sequence). The germline V and J ends were trimmed by 0 bases and 1 base, with 9 bases remaining between them. This CDR3 is 15 amino acids long. The CDR3 nucleotides are TGTGCCACCAGCAGAGATCGAGACATCCAAGAGACCCAGTACTTC. This gives the protein CATSRDRDIQETQYF.

This clonotype has only a few counts. The chain links TRBV7-9 to TRBJ2-1; no clear D. Trimming took 5 bases from V and 9 from J, leaving 8 bases between them. The germline V gene encodes CDR1 SEHNR and CDR2 FQNEAQ (reference sequence). CDR3 length: 11 residues. CDR3 coding DNA: TGTGCCAGCAGCGAGTTAAGTGAGCAGTTCTTC. Protein product: CASSELSEQFF. Filled out from reference TRBV7-9 and TRBJ2-1, the complete variable domain reads DTGVSQNPRHKITKRGQNVTFRCDPISEHNRLYWYRQTLGQGPEFLTYFQNEAQLEKSRLLSDRFSAERPKGSFSTLEIQRTEQGDSAMYLCASSELSEQFFGPGTRLTVL.

This clonotype has more than one count but fewer than ten. Being one base from a much bigger clone, this may be a read error. This rearrangement joins TRBV11-2 to TRBJ2-1; the match to TRBD2 covers 8 bases. Germline assignment: CDR1 SGHAT and CDR2 FQNNGV. J gave up 12 bases and V 4 bases, and 26 bases lay outside the gene matches. This CDR3 has 19 residues. The CDR3 DNA sequence: TGTGCCAGCAGCTCCGGGGGACGACCGGGACTAGGCGTTTATTGGGTGCAGTTCTTC. Its protein is CASSSGGRPGLGVYWVQFF.